These T cell receptor beta chains were read from a single sample in a study of OX40 agonist ivuxolimab in advanced cancers. Data came from immunoSEQ multiplex PCR; TCRdb stores just in-frame clones and leaves some out. Of around 60,000 clones in the sample, 75% to 85% are singletons; the top ten hold approximately 1.1%. This material consisted of CD4+ or CD8+ T cells sorted from blood, taken in a trial of the OX40 agonist ivuxolimab. The origin of the receptors is an adult with an advanced solid tumor such as melanoma, head and neck, liver or kidney cancer. The CDR3 runs from the conserved cysteine through the conserved F or W. D genes are given only for firm matches. Size tells how often a clone was seen (once, few, many) or the class of an expanded clone, and some rows leave it out.

J gene: TRBJ2-1
clone size: NA
D gene: NA
V gene: TRBV28
CDR3 DNA: TGTGCCAGCAGTCCCATGAGGGGAAGCTCCTACAATGAGCAGTTCTTC
CDR3 protein: CASSPMRGSSYNEQFF

J gene: TRBJ2-7
clone size: NA
D gene: NA
V gene: TRBV28
CDR3 DNA: TGTGCCAGCCTACCTGGGCAGGGCTCCTACGAGCAGTACTTC
CDR3 protein: CASLPGQGSYEQYF

J gene: TRBJ2-2
clone size: NA
D gene: NA
V gene: TRBV6-6
CDR3 DNA: TGTGCCAGCACCTGGCAGCTGAACACCGGGGAGCTGTTTTTT
CDR3 protein: CASTWQLNTGELFF

J gene: TRBJ2-3
clone size: NA
D gene: TRBD2
V gene: TRBV2
CDR3 DNA: TGTTCAGCGGGATACACAGATACGCAGTATTTT
CDR3 protein: CSAGYTDTQYF

J gene: TRBJ2-7
clone size: NA
D gene: NA
V gene: TRBV7-2
CDR3 DNA: TGTGCCAGCAGCCATGCGGGGGCATACTACGAGCAGTACTTC
CDR3 protein: CASSHAGAYYEQYF

J gene: TRBJ2-7
clone size: NA
D gene: NA
V gene: TRBV19
CDR3 DNA: TGTGCCAGTAGTATAGCTCTCAGCGGGTACTACGAGCAGTACTTC
CDR3 protein: CASSIALSGYYEQYF

J gene: TRBJ2-1
clone size: NA
D gene: TRBD1
V gene: TRBV30
CDR3 DNA: TGTGCCTGGGTAGACAGGGATCAGGTCTATGAGCAGTTCTTC
CDR3 protein: CAWVDRDQVYEQFF

J gene: TRBJ2-7
clone size: NA
D gene: NA
V gene: TRBV28
CDR3 DNA: TGTGCCAGCAGCGTCTACTACGAGCAGTACTTC
CDR3 protein: CASSVYYEQYF

J gene: TRBJ2-1
clone size: NA
D gene: TRBD2
V gene: TRBV27
CDR3 DNA: TGTGCCAACCCAGGACTAGCGGGGACCTACAATGAGCAGTTCTTC
CDR3 protein: CANPGLAGTYNEQFF

J gene: TRBJ2-1
clone size: NA
D gene: NA
V gene: TRBV6-6
CDR3 DNA: TGTGCCAGCAGTTACCCACGTATGGGCTCCTACAATGAGCAGTTCTTC
CDR3 protein: CASSYPRMGSYNEQFF

J gene: TRBJ2-1
clone size: NA
D gene: TRBD2
V gene: TRBV5-5
CDR3 DNA: TGTGCCAGCAACTTGGAGGGACTAGCCCACAATGAGCAGTTCTTC
CDR3 protein: CASNLEGLAHNEQFF

J gene: TRBJ1-2
clone size: NA
D gene: TRBD1
V gene: TRBV2
CDR3 DNA: TGTGCCAGCAGTAATCGACAGGGGATGGATGGCTACACCTTC
CDR3 protein: CASSNRQGMDGYTF

J gene: TRBJ1-6
clone size: NA
D gene: TRBD1
V gene: TRBV4-2
CDR3 DNA: TGTGCCAGCAGCCGGGGGGACAGTGGATCACCCCTCCACTTT
CDR3 protein: CASSRGDSGSPLHF

J gene: TRBJ2-5
clone size: NA
D gene: TRBD2
V gene: TRBV29-1
CDR3 DNA: TGCAGCGTTGATTTAGCGGGGGGGATCCAGTACTTC
CDR3 protein: CSVDLAGGIQYF

J gene: TRBJ1-5
clone size: NA
D gene: NA
V gene: TRBV29-1
CDR3 DNA: TGCAGCGTTGGGGTTTTCCAGCCCCAGCATTTT
CDR3 protein: CSVGVFQPQHF

J gene: TRBJ2-5
clone size: NA
D gene: NA
V gene: TRBV5-6
CDR3 DNA: TGTGCCAGCAGCCCCCCCGACCGAATACAAGAGACCCAGTACTTC
CDR3 protein: CASSPPDRIQETQYF

J gene: TRBJ1-4
clone size: once
D gene: NA
V gene: TRBV4-1
CDR3 DNA: TGCGCCAGCAGGGCAGGGGTATTATCAACTAATGAAAAACTGTTTTTT
CDR3 protein: CASRAGVLSTNEKLFF

J gene: TRBJ2-7
clone size: NA
D gene: TRBD1
V gene: TRBV5-1
CDR3 DNA: TGCGCCAGCAGCTTGTCCGCAGGGGGCTACGAGCAGTACTTC
CDR3 protein: CASSLSAGGYEQYF

J gene: TRBJ2-7
clone size: NA
D gene: NA
V gene: TRBV28
CDR3 DNA: TGTGCCAGCAGCCCCGCCGAAGCCATCTACGAGCAGTACTTC
CDR3 protein: CASSPAEAIYEQYF

J gene: TRBJ1-5
clone size: NA
D gene: TRBD1
V gene: TRBV2
CDR3 DNA: TGTGCCAGCAGTGCGACAGGGGTACAGCCCCAGCATTTT
CDR3 protein: CASSATGVQPQHF

J gene: TRBJ2-2
clone size: NA
D gene: NA
V gene: TRBV19
CDR3 DNA: TGTGCCAGTAGTCTCAGGGGAACGAACACCGGGGAGCTGTTTTTT
CDR3 protein: CASSLRGTNTGELFF

J gene: TRBJ1-2
clone size: once
D gene: NA
V gene: TRBV19
CDR3 DNA: TGTGCCAGTAGTGTACAAACCACAGGGAACTATGGCTACACCTTC
CDR3 protein: CASSVQTTGNYGYTF

J gene: TRBJ1-2
clone size: NA
D gene: TRBD1
V gene: TRBV18
CDR3 DNA: TGTGCCAGCTTCTCAATAGGACAGGTCCTAAGGCATGACTATGGCTACACCTTC
CDR3 protein: CASFSIGQVLRHDYGYTF

J gene: TRBJ1-1
clone size: NA
D gene: TRBD1
V gene: TRBV30
CDR3 DNA: TGTGCCTGGAGGCTTGACAGGGCACTTCGGGCTTTCTTT
CDR3 protein: CAWRLDRALRAFF

J gene: TRBJ1-2
clone size: NA
D gene: NA
V gene: TRBV7-9
CDR3 DNA: TGTGCCAGCAGCCGGGGGCCCCAAACAGGGTATGGGGGCTACACCTTC
CDR3 protein: CASSRGPQTGYGGYTF

J gene: TRBJ2-1
clone size: once
D gene: TRBD2
V gene: TRBV6-1
CDR3 DNA: TGTGCCAGCAGTACTAGCGGGCCCGGGGGCAATGAGCAGTTCTTC
CDR3 protein: CASSTSGPGGNEQFF

J gene: TRBJ2-2
clone size: NA
D gene: TRBD2
V gene: TRBV10-2
CDR3 DNA: TGCGCCAGCAGAGGCCCTAGCGGGGGCCAGAACACCGGGGAGCTGTTTTTT
CDR3 protein: CASRGPSGGQNTGELFF

J gene: TRBJ2-2
clone size: NA
D gene: NA
V gene: TRBV7-2
CDR3 DNA: TGTGCCAGCAGCTTAGTTCCAGCGGTGCTGTTTTTT
CDR3 protein: CASSLVPAVLFF

J gene: TRBJ2-1
clone size: NA
D gene: NA
V gene: TRBV2
CDR3 DNA: TGTGCCAGCAGTGGTGCGATCACCTACAATGAGCAGTTCTTC
CDR3 protein: CASSGAITYNEQFF